This entry concerns a single TCR beta chain. Per the study methods: Quantification of nucleated cells was approximated via reference gene primer amplification. Sequencing was performed with immunoSEQ multiplex PCR; in TCRdb, only in-frame clones are kept and a portion is missing. That table furnishes V, J and clone size, whereas the DNA furnished D and trimming. The table shows approximately 240,000 clones, with more than 60% occurring only once. The sample originates from a study of blood T cell repertoires in COVID-19. In the study overall: Acute-phase and convalescent COVID-19 samples originated in the United States, Italy and Spain.

Sample: peripheral blood. The sequence derives from a woman aged 40 to 50 with active or convalescent COVID-19.

CDR3 protein: CATSRDRTGGETQYF. The CDR3 coding sequence is TGTGCCACCAGCAGAGACCGGACCGGAGGAGAGACCCAGTACTTC. The chain carries TRBV15 and TRBJ2-5; tentatively, D is TRBD2 (5 bases). CDR3 length: 15 residues. The germline V gene has CDR1 LNHNV and CDR2 YYDKDF (reference sequence). Trimming shortened V by 0 bases and J by 4 bases, and 12 bases separated the two germline ends.